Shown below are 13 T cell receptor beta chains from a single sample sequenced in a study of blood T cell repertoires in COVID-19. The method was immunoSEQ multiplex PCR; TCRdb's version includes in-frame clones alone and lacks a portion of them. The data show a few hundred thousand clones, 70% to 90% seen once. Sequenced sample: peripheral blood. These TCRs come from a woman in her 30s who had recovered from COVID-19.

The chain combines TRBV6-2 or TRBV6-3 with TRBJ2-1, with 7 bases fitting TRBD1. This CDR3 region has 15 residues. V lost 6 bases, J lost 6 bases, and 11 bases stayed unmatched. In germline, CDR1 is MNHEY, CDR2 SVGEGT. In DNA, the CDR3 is TGTGCCAGCAGCTGGGTCGACAGGGTCGTCAATGAGCAGTTCTTC. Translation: CASSWVDRVVNEQFF.

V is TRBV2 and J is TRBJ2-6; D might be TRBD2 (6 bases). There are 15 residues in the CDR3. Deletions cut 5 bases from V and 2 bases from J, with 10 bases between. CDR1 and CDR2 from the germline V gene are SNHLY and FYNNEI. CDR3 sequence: CASSLGEAGANVLTF. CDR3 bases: TGTGCCAGCAGTCTGGGGGAGGCTGGGGCCAACGTCCTGACTTTC.

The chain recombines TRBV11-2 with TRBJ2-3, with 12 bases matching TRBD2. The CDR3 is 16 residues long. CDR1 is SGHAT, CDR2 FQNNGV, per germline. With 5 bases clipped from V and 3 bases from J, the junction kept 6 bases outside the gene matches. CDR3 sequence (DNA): TGTGCCAGCAGCCCCGGACTAGCGGGATGGACAGATACGCAGTATTTT. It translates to CASSPGLAGWTDTQYF.

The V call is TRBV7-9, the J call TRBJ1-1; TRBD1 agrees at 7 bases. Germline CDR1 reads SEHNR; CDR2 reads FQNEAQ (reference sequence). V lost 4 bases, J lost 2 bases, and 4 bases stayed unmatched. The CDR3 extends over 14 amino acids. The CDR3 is CASSSGQINTEAFF. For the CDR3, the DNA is TGTGCCAGCAGCTCGGGACAGATAAACACTGAAGCTTTCTTT.

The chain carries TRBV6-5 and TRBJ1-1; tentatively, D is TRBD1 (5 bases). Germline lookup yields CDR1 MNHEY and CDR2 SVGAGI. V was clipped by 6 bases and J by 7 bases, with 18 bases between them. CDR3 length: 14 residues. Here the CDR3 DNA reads TGTGCCAGCAGAAAGACACAGGATTGGCATGAAGCTTTCTTT. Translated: CASRKTQDWHEAFF.

The CDR3 is CASSNQGLSEKLFF. CDR3 DNA sequence: TGTGCCAGTAGTAATCAGGGGCTTAGTGAAAAACTGTTTTTT. The chain couples TRBV19 to TRBJ1-4, with a weak D call TRBD1 (6 bases). V was trimmed by 4 bases and J by 7 bases, leaving 13 bases between them. This CDR3 contains 14 residues. CDR1 is LNHDA, CDR2 SQIVND, per germline (reference sequence). The full variable domain, in which reference TRBV19 and TRBJ1-4 provide the parts outside the CDR3, is DGGITQSPKYLFRKEGQNVTLSCEQNLNHDAMYWYRQDPGQGLRLIYYSQIVNDFQKGDIAEGYSVSREKKESFPLTVTSAQKNPTAFYLCASSNQGLSEKLFFGSGTQLSVL.

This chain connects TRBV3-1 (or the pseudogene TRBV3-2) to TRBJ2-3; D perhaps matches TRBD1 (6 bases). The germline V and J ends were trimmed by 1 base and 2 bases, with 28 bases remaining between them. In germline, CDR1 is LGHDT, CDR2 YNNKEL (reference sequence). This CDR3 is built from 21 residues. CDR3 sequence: CASSQVLSGAVLRTLTDTQYF. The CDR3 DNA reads TGTGCCAGCAGCCAAGTCTTATCAGGGGCCGTACTACGCACCCTCACAGATACGCAGTATTTT.

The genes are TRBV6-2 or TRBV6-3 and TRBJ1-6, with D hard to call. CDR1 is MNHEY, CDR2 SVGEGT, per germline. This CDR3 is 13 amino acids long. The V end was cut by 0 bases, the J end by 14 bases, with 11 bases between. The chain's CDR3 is CASSYSEPITLHF. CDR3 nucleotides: TGTGCCAGCAGTTACTCTGAGCCCATCACCCTCCACTTT.

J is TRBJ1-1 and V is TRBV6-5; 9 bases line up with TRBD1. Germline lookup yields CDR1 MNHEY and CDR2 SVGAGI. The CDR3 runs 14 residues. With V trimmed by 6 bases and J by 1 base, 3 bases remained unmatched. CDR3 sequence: CASRGGQGNTEAFF. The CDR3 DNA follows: TGTGCCAGCAGGGGGGGACAGGGGAACACTGAAGCTTTCTTT.

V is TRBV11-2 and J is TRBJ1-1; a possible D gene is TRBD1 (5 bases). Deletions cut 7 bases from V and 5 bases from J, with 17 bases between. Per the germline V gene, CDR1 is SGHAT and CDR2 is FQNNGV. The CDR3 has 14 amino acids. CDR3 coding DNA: TGTGCCAGCACCCAAGAACCGGGGGGGACTGAAGCTTTCTTT. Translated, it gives CASTQEPGGTEAFF.

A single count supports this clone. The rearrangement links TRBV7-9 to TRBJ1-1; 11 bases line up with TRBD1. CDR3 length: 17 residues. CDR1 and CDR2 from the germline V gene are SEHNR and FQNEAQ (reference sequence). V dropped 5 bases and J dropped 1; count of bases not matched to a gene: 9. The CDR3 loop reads CASSRTGGGTKNTEAFF. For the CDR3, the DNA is TGTGCCAGCAGCCGGACAGGGGGCGGAACCAAGAACACTGAAGCTTTCTTT.

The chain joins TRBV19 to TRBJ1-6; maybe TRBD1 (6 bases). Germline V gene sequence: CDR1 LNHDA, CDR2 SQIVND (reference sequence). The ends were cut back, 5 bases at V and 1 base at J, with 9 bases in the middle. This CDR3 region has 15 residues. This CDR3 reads CASSGQGSYNSPLHF. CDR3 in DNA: TGTGCCAGTAGTGGCCAGGGGTCCTATAATTCACCCCTCCACTTT.

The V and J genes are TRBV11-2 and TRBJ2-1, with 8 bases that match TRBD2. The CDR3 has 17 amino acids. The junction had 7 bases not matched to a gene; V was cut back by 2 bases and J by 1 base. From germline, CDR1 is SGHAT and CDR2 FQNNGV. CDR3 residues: CASSLRAGGSSYNEQFF. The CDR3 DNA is TGTGCCAGCAGCTTAAGGGCGGGGGGATCTTCCTACAATGAGCAGTTCTTC.